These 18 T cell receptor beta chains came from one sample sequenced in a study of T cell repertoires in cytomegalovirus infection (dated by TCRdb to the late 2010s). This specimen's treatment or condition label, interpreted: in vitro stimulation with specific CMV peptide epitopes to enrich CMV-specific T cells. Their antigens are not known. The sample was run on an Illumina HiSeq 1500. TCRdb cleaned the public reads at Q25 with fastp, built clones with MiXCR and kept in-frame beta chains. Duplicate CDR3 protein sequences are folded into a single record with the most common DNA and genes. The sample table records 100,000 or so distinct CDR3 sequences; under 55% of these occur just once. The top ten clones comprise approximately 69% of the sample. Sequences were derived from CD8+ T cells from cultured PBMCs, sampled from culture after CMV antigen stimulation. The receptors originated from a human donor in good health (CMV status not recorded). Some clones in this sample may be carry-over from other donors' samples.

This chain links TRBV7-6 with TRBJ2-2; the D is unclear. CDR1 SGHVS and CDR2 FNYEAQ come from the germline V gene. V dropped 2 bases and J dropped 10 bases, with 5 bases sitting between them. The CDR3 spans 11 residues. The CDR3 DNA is TGTGCCAGCAGCTTATTTACGGAGCTGTTTTTT. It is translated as CASSLFTELFF.

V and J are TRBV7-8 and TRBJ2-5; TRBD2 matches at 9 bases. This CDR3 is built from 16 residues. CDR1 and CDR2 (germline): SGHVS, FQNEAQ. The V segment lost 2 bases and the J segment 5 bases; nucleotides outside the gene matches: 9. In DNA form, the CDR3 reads TGTGCCAGCAGCTTAAGACCTAGCGGGGCCTCGGAGACCCAGTACTTC. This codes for CASSLRPSGASETQYF.

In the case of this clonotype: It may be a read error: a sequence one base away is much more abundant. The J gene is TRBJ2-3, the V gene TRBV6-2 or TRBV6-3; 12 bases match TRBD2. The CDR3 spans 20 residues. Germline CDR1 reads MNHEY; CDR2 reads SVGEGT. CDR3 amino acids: CANSPNTMTSGGTYTDTQYF. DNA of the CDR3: TGTGCCAACAGTCCGAACACCATGACTAGCGGGGGAACCTACACAGATACGCAGTATTTT.

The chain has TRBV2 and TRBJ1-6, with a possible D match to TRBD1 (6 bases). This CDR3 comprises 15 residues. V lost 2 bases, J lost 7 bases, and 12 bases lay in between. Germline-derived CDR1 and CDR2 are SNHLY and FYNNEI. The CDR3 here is CASSEWSGANSPLHF. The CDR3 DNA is TGTGCCAGCAGTGAATGGTCAGGGGCCAATTCACCCCTCCACTTT.

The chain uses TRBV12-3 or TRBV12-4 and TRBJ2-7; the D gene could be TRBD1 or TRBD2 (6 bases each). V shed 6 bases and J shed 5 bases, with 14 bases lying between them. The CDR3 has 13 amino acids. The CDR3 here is CASSPGGPNEQYF. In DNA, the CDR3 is TGTGCCAGCAGCCCTGGGGGGCCCAACGAGCAGTACTTC.

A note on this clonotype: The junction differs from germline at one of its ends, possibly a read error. CDR3 loop: CASSLGTGGISEAFF. Written as DNA, the CDR3 is TGTGCCAGCAGCCTAGGGACAGGGGGCATATCTGAAGCTTTCTTT. The chain is built from TRBV13 and TRBJ1-1; 12 bases fit TRBD1. CDR3 length: 15 residues. Germline V gives CDR1 PRHDT, CDR2 FYEKMQ (reference sequence). The variable domain in full, with the rest retrieved from reference TRBV13 and TRBJ1-1, is AAGVIQSPRHLIKEKRETATLKCYPIPRHDTVYWYQQGPGQDPQFLISFYEKMQSDKGSIPDRFSAQQFSDYHSELNMSSLELGDSALYFCASSLGTGGISEAFFGQGTRLTVV.

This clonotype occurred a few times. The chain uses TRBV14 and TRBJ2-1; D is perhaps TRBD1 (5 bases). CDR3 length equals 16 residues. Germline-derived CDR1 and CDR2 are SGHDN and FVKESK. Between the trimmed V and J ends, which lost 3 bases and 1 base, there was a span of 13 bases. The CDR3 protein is CASSQTDRKSYNEQFF. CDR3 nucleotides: TGTGCCAGCAGCCAGACCGACAGAAAATCCTACAATGAGCAGTTCTTC.

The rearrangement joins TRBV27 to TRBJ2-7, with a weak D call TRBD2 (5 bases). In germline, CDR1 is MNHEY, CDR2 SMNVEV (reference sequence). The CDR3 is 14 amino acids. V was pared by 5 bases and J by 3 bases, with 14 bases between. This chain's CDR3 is CASSPYVEGYEQYF. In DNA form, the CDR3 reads TGTGCCAGCAGTCCCTATGTAGAGGGCTACGAGCAGTACTTC.

The CDR3 region has the DNA TGCGCCAGCAGCCCTAGAACCGGGACACAGAACACTGAAGCTTTCTTT. It specifies CASSPRTGTQNTEAFF. V usage is TRBV4-1 and J usage is TRBJ1-1; a weak D match, TRBD1 (6 bases). Trimming stripped 4 bases from V and 1 base from J, with 16 bases between. CDR1 and CDR2 from the germline V gene are MGHRA and YSYEKL. CDR3 length: 16 residues.

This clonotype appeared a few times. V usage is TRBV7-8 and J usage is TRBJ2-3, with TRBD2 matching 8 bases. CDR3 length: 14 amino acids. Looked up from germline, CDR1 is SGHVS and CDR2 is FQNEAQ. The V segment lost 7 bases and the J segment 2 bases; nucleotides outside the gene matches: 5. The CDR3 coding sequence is TGTGCCAGCACCCACGGGGGGGCCACAGATACGCAGTATTTT. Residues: CASTHGGATDTQYF.

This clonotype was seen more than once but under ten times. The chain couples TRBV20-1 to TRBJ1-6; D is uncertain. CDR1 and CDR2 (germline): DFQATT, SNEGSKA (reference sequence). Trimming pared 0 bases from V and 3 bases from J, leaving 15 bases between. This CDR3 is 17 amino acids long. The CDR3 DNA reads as TGCAGTGCTAGAGAGCCCCCCGGACGGAACTATAATTCACCCCTCCACTTT. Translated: CSAREPPGRNYNSPLHF.

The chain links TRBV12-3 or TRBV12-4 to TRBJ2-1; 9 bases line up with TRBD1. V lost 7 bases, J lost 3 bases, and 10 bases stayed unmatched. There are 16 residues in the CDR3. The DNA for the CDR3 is TGTGCCAGCACCCCCAGGTCGGGACAGGGCTACAATGAGCAGTTCTTC. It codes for CASTPRSGQGYNEQFF.

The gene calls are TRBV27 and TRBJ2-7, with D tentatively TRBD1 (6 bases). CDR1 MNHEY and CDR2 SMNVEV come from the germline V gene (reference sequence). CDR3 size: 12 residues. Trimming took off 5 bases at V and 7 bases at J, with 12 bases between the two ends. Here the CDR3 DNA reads TGTGCCAGCAGTGACAGGTGGGAGGAGCAGTACTTC. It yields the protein CASSDRWEEQYF.

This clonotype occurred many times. The CDR3 is CASSSEPGPLPLNEQFF. The CDR3 bases are TGTGCCAGCAGTTCCGAACCGGGACCCCTACCCCTCAATGAGCAGTTCTTC. The genes are TRBV12-3 or TRBV12-4 and TRBJ2-1, with D tentatively TRBD1 or TRBD2 (5 bases each). The CDR3 contains 17 residues. Trimming took off 4 bases at V and 6 bases at J, with 22 bases between the two ends.

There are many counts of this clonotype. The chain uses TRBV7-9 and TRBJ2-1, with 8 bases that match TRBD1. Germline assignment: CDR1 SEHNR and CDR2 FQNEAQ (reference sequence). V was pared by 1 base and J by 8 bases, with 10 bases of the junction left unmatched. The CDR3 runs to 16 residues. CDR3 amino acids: CASSLEGRGPVDEQFF. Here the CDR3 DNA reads TGTGCCAGCAGCTTAGAGGGCAGGGGGCCTGTTGATGAGCAGTTCTTC.

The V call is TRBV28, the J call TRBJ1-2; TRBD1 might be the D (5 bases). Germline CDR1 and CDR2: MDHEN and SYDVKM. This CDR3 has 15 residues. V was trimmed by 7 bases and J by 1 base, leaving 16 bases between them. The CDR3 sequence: CASIRATALNYGYTF. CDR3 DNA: TGTGCCAGCATACGGGCGACAGCCCTTAACTATGGCTACACCTTC.

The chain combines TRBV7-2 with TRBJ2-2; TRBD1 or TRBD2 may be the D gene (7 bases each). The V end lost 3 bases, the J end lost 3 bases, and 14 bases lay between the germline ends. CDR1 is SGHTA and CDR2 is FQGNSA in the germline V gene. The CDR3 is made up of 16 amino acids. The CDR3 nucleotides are TGTGCCAGCAGCTTCCCAGGGGGGGGCGACACCGGGGAGCTGTTTTTT. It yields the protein CASSFPGGGDTGELFF. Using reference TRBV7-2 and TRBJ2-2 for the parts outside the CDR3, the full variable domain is GAGVSQSPSNKVTEKGKDVELRCDPISGHTALYWYRQSLGQGLEFLIYFQGNSAPDKSGLPSDRFSAERTGGSVSTLTIQRTQQEDSAVYLCASSFPGGGDTGELFFGEGSRLTVL.

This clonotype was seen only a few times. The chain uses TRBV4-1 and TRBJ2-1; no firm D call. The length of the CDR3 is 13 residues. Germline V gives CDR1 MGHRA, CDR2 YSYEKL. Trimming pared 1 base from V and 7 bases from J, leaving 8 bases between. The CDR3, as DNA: TGCGCCAGCAGCCAAGGAGTAGGAAATGAGCAGTTCTTC. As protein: CASSQGVGNEQFF.